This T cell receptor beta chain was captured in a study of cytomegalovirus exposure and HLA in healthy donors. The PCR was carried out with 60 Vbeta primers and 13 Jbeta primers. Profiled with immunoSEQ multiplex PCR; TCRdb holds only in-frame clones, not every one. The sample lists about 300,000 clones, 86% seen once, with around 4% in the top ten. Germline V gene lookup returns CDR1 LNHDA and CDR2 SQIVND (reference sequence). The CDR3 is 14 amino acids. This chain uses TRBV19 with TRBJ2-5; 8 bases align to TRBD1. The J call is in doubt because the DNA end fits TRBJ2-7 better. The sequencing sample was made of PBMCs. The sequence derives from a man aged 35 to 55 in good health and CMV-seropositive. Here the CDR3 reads CASSTSTGVYEQYF. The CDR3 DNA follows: TGTGCCAGTAGTACCTCGACAGGGGTCTACGAGCAGTACTTC.